This is a list of T cell receptor beta chains from one sample in a study of CD8 T cells in Susac syndrome. TCRdb processed the immunoSEQ multiplex PCR reads anew with MiXCR; each CDR3 protein has one entry. The repertoire holds about 400,000 distinct CDR3 sequences, with more than 80% as singletons. Sample: CD8+ T cells from PBMCs. These receptors all come from a human donor with multiple sclerosis. Each CDR3 is given with its conserved first and last residue. The D gene is left open where the match is weak. Some rows mark clone size as missing; the rest say once, few, many or name a class of expanded clone.

v_gene	abundance	j_gene	d_gene	len	CDR3nt	CDR3aa
TRBV2	NA	TRBJ1-2	NA	15	TGTGCCAGCAGCACCACAGGGCCCGCATCCTATGGCTACACCTTC	CASSTTGPASYGYTF
TRBV2	NA	TRBJ1-2	TRBD1	15	TGTGCCAGCAGCCAACCGACAGGGGGGACCTATGGCTACACCTTC	CASSQPTGGTYGYTF
TRBV20-1	few	TRBJ2-7	NA	12	TGCAGTGCTAGAGACACCTCCTACGAGCAGTACTTC	CSARDTSYEQYF
TRBV20-1	once	TRBJ2-4	TRBD2	16	TGCAGTGCTAGAGCGGGTAGCGGGAGCACCAAAAACATTCAGTACTTC	CSARAGSGSTKNIQYF
TRBV6-5	few	TRBJ2-7	TRBD1	16	TGTGCCAGCAGTTACCCCGCCGGGACAGGGGGTAGCGAGCAGTACTTC	CASSYPAGTGGSEQYF
TRBV7-6	NA	TRBJ2-3	TRBD2	16	TGTGCCAGCAGCTTAGATCCTAGCGGGAAGTCAGATACGCAGTATTTT	CASSLDPSGKSDTQYF
TRBV19	NA	TRBJ2-5	NA	15	TGTGCCAGTAGTACCCTTGGGGCACCGCAAGAGACCCAGTACTTC	CASSTLGAPQETQYF
TRBV13	NA	TRBJ2-7	TRBD1	15	TGTGCCAGCAGCTTAGCCGGACAGGATTCCTACGAGCAGTACTTC	CASSLAGQDSYEQYF
TRBV10-3	NA	TRBJ1-5	NA	13	TGTGCCATCAGTGACGGATACGATCAGCCCCAGCATTTT	CAISDGYDQPQHF
TRBV27	NA	TRBJ2-2	TRBD2	15	TGTGCCAGCAGTCCCCTAGGGACTAGTGTCCGGGAGCTGTTTTTT	CASSPLGTSVRELFF
TRBV3-1	NA	TRBJ2-4	TRBD2	16	TGTGCCAGCAGCCAAGGAGCGGGGCAAGCCAAAAACATTCAGTACTTC	CASSQGAGQAKNIQYF
TRBV7-6	NA	TRBJ2-1	NA	13	TGTGCCAGCAGCCCAATGGGGAACAATGAGCAGTTCTTC	CASSPMGNNEQFF
TRBV7-2	NA	TRBJ2-2	NA	14	TGTGCCAGCCCAGGAGTCCTGAACACCGGGGAGCTGTTTTTT	CASPGVLNTGELFF
TRBV7-2	NA	TRBJ1-1	NA	15	TGTGCCAGCAGCTTAGGTCCTTATATGAACACTGAAGCTTTCTTT	CASSLGPYMNTEAFF
TRBV7-2	NA	TRBJ2-1	TRBD2	17	TGTGCCAGCAGCACTACCCCGGGACTAGCGGCCTACAATGAGCAGTTCTTC	CASSTTPGLAAYNEQFF
TRBV4-1	NA	TRBJ1-2	NA	15	TGCGCCAGCAGCCAAATTCAGGGAGGATCCTATGGCTACACCTTC	CASSQIQGGSYGYTF
TRBV10-3	NA	TRBJ2-7	NA	14	TGTGCCATCAGTGAGTCGAGTGGGGGGCAGGAGCAGTACTTC	CAISESSGGQEQYF
TRBV10-1	NA	TRBJ2-7	NA	11	TGCGCCAGCAGTGAAAACTACGAGCAGTACTTC	CASSENYEQYF
TRBV7-9	NA	TRBJ1-1	NA	15	TGTGCCAGCAGCTTTGCCACAGGTGTGGACACTGAAGCTTTCTTT	CASSFATGVDTEAFF
TRBV4-1	NA	TRBJ1-5	NA	17	TGCGCCAGCAGACAAGGGGTGTTGGATTCTGGCAATCAGCCCCAGCATTTT	CASRQGVLDSGNQPQHF
TRBV24-1	NA	TRBJ1-1	NA	15	TGTGCCACCAGTGATTCGGGAGGGGGAGACACTGAAGCTTTCTTT	CATSDSGGGDTEAFF
TRBV3-1	NA	TRBJ2-3	NA	17	TGTGCCAGCAGCCAGGGGGCGACGGGGGATGGAACAGATACGCAGTATTTT	CASSQGATGDGTDTQYF
TRBV6-1	NA	TRBJ2-7	NA	15	TGTGCCAGCAGTGATGAACTCAAGGTCGCCTACGAGCAGTACTTC	CASSDELKVAYEQYF
TRBV2	NA	TRBJ2-1	NA	17	TGTGCCAGCAGTGAGCCCCGGGACAACGGTTACAGTAATGAGCAGTTCTTC	CASSEPRDNGYSNEQFF
TRBV12-3/TRBV12-4	few	TRBJ2-5	NA	14	TGTGCCAGCAGTTTAGCAGGGCGTGGAGAGACCCAGTACTTC	CASSLAGRGETQYF
TRBV10-3	NA	TRBJ1-1	NA	18	TGTGCCAAACGGGACTCCCTCAGGGAGGAATTTAAGAACACTGAAGCTTTCTTT	CAKRDSLREEFKNTEAFF
TRBV5-1	NA	TRBJ2-1	NA	13	TGCGCCAGCAGCTTGGTCCAAGGGGATGAGCAGTTCTTC	CASSLVQGDEQFF
TRBV12-3/TRBV12-4	NA	TRBJ2-1	TRBD2	15	TGTGCCGGCAGGAGGAAAGCGGGAGGGCTGGATGAGCAGTTCTTC	CAGRRKAGGLDEQFF
TRBV30	NA	TRBJ1-2	TRBD1	17	TGTGCCTGGAGGGACCGGGACAGGGGGCGTTATGACTATGGCTACACCTTC	CAWRDRDRGRYDYGYTF
TRBV7-9	NA	TRBJ2-7	TRBD1	15	TGTGCCAGCAGACGAACCGGGACAGGAGCCTACGAGCAGTACTTC	CASRRTGTGAYEQYF
TRBV5-1	NA	TRBJ1-5	NA	14	TGCGCCAGCAGCTACGACCCCCAGGGTCAGCCCCAGCATTTT	CASSYDPQGQPQHF
TRBV7-3	NA	TRBJ2-5	TRBD2	19	TGTGCCAGCAGCCTCCCCTCCAGGGGTTTGCGGGAGGGACAAGAGACCCAGTACTTC	CASSLPSRGLREGQETQYF
TRBV30	NA	TRBJ1-5	NA	12	TGTGCCTGGAGCGGGGAAGATCAGCCCCAGCATTTT	CAWSGEDQPQHF
TRBV7-9	NA	TRBJ2-1	NA	14	TGTGCCAGCAGCCCCGTCGAGGAGAAGAATGAGCAGTTCTTC	CASSPVEEKNEQFF
TRBV6-5	NA	TRBJ2-7	NA	15	TGTGCCAGCAGTTACCTGGACTCTACCGGGTACGAGCAGTACTTC	CASSYLDSTGYEQYF
TRBV4-1	NA	TRBJ1-1	NA	15	TGCGCCAGCAGCTCCCCCGGAGACAGTAGCCGGAGAGCTTTCTTT	CASSSPGDSSRRAFF
TRBV20-1	NA	TRBJ2-1	TRBD2	15	TGCAGTGCTAAATTACTAGCGGGTACCTACAATGAGCAGTTCTTC	CSAKLLAGTYNEQFF
TRBV4-1	NA	TRBJ2-7	NA	15	TGCGCCAGCAGCCACGATAGTGGACCTGCCTACGAGCAGTACTTC	CASSHDSGPAYEQYF
TRBV7-9	NA	TRBJ2-1	TRBD2	10	TGTGCCAGCAGCTCAGCGGGAGTGTTCTTC	CASSSAGVFF